This entry lists 5 T cell receptor beta chains sequenced from one sample in a study of T cells after yellow fever vaccination. Each CDR3 protein is one row after TCRdb ran MiXCR on the 5' RACE reads. The table includes some 150,000 distinct CDR3 sequences, approximately 6.6% detected once. Sequences were derived from CD4+ T cells sorted from PBMCs, sampled 10 days after the yellow fever booster vaccination. The receptors shown here come from a man aged 25 to 45 who received the YFV17D yellow fever vaccine.

This clonotype has ten or more counts. V gene TRBV20-1 combines with J gene TRBJ2-5, with D maybe TRBD1 (5 bases). Germline V gene lookup returns CDR1 DFQATT and CDR2 SNEGSKA (reference sequence). The CDR3 has 16 amino acids. With 4 bases removed from V and 5 bases from J, the gap between germline ends came to 23 bases. The CDR3 coding sequence is TGCAGTGCTATTTTTTCTGCAGGGCGGTCGGTCGAGACCCAGTACTTC. This gives the protein CSAIFSAGRSVETQYF.

This clonotype was recorded at least ten times. The V call is TRBV14, the J call TRBJ2-4; D may be TRBD2 (5 bases). In germline, CDR1 is SGHDN, CDR2 FVKESK. This CDR3 region has 14 residues. The germline V and J ends were trimmed by 4 bases and 8 bases, with 15 bases remaining between them. CDR3 residues: CASSLRLPPYIQYF. DNA for the CDR3: TGTGCCAGCAGCCTCAGACTACCCCCCTACATTCAGTACTTC.

This clonotype was counted at least ten times. The rearrangement uses TRBV5-1 and TRBJ2-3, with a weak D call TRBD1 (6 bases). V was pared by 4 bases and J by 4 bases, with 16 bases between. The CDR3 loop spans 15 amino acids. Per germline, CDR1 SGHRS and CDR2 YFSETQ. The CDR3 protein is CASSVSGDWADTQYF. In DNA form, the CDR3 reads TGCGCCAGCAGCGTTTCAGGGGATTGGGCAGATACGCAGTATTTT.

V usage is TRBV11-2 and J usage is TRBJ1-5; D uncertain. Germline V CDR1 and CDR2: SGHAT, FQNNGV. The CDR3 sequence is 15 residues long. Trimming removed 2 bases at V and 6 bases at J, with 14 bases between. The chain's CDR3 is CASSLHEGIGQPQHF. In DNA, the CDR3 is TGTGCCAGCAGCTTACACGAAGGGATCGGTCAGCCCCAGCATTTT.

This clonotype was found many times. V and J are TRBV28 and TRBJ2-6; D not resolved. The CDR3 runs 13 residues. V lost 6 bases and J 4 bases, leaving 7 bases between the germline ends. From germline, CDR1 is MDHEN and CDR2 SYDVKM. The CDR3 DNA follows: TGTGCCAGCAGCATCGACGGGGCCAACGTCCTGACTTTC. Its translation is CASSIDGANVLTF.